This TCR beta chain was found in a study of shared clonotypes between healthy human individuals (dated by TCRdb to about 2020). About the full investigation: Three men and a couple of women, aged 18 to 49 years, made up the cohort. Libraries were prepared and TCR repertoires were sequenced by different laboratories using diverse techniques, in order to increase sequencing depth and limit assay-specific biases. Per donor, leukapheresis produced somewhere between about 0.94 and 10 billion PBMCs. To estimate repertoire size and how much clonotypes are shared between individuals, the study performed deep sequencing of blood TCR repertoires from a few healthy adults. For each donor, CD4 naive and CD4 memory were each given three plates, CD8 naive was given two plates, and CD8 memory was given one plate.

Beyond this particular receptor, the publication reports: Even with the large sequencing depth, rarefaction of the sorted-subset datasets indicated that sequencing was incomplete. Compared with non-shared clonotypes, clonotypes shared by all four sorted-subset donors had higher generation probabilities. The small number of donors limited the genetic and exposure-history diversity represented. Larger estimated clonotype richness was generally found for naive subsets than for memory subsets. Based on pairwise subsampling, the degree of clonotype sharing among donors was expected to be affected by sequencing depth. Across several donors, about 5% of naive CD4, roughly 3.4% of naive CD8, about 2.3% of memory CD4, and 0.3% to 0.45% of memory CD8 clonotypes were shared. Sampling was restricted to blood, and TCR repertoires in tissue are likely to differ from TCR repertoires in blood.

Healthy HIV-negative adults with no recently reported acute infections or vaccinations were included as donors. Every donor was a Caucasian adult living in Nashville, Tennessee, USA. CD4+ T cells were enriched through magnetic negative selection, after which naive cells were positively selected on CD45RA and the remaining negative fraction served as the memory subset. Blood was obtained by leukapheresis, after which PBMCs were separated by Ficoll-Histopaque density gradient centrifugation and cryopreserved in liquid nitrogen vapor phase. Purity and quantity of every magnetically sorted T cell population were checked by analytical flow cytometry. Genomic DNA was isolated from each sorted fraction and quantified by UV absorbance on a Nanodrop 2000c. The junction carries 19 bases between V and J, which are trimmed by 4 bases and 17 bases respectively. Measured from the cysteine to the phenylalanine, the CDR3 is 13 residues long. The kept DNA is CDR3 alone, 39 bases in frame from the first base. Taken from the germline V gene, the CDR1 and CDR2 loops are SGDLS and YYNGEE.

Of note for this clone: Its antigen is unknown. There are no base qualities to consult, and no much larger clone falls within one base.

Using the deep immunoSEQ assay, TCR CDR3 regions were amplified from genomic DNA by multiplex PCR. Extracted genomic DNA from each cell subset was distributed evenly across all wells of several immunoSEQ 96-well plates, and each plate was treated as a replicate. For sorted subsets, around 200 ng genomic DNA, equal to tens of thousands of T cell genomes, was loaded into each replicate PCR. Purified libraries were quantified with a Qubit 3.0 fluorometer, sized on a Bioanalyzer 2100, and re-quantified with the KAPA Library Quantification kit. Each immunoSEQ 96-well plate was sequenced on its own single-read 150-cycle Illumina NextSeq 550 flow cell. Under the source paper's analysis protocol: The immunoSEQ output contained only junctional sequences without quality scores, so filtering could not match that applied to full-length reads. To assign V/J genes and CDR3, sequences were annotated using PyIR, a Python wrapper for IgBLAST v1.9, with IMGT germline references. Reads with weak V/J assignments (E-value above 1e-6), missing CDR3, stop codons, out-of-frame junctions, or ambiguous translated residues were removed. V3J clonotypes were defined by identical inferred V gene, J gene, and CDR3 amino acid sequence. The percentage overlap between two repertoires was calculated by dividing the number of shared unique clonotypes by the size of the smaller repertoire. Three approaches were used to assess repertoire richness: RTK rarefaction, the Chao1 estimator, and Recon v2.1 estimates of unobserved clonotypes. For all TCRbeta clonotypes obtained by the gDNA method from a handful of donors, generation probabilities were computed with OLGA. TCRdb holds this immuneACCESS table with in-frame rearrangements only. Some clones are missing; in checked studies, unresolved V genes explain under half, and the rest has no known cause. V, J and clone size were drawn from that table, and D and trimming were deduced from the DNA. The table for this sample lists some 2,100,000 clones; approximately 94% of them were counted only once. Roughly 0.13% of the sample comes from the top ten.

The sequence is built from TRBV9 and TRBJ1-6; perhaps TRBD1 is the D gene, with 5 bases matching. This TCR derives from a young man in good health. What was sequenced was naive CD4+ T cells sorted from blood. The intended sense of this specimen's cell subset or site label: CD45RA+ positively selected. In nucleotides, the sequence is TGTGCCAGCAGCACCGGGACGGTGGGTCGAGTCCACTTT. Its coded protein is CASSTGTVGRVHF.